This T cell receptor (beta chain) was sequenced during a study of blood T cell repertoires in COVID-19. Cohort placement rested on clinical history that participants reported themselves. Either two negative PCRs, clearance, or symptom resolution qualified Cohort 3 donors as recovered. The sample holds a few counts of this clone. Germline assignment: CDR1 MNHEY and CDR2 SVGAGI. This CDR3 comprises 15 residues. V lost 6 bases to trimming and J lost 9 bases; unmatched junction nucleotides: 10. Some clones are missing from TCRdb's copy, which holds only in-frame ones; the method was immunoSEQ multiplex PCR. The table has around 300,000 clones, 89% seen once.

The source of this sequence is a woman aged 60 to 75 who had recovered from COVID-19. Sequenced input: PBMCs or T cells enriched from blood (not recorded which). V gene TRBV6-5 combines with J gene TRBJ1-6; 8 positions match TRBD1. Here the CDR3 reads CASRGDRIISSPLHF. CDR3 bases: TGTGCCAGCAGGGGGGACAGGATCATTTCTTCACCCCTCCACTTT.